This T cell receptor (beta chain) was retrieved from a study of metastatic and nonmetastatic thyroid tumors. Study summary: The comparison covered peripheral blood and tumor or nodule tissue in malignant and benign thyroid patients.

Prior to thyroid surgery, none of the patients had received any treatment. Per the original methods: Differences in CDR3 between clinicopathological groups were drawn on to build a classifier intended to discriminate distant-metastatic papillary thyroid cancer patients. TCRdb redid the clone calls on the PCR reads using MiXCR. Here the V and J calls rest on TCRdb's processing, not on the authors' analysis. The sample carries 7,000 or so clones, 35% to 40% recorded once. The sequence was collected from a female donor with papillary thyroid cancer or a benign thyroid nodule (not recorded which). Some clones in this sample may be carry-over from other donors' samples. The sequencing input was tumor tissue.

Written as DNA, the CDR3 is TGTGCCAGCAGCCAGACGGGATACGAGCAGTACTTC. The encoded protein is CASSQTGYEQYF. The J gene is TRBJ2-7, the V gene TRBV11-2, with D perhaps matching TRBD2 (5 bases). The V end was cut by 5 bases, the J end by 4 bases, with 9 bases between. The germline V gene encodes CDR1 SGHAT and CDR2 FQNNGV. The CDR3 sequence is 12 residues long.